The next 11 T cell receptor beta chains were all read from a single sample in a study of OX40 agonist ivuxolimab in advanced cancers. The method was immunoSEQ multiplex PCR; TCRdb's version includes in-frame clones alone and lacks a portion of them. The table shows tens of thousands of clones, with 91% occurring only once. Sequences were derived from CD4+ or CD8+ T cells sorted from blood, sampled in a trial of the OX40 agonist ivuxolimab. The receptors stem from an adult with an advanced solid tumor such as melanoma, head and neck, liver or kidney cancer.

The gene calls are TRBV7-9 and TRBJ2-5, with D possibly TRBD2 on 6 matching bases. The germline gives CDR1 SEHNR, CDR2 FQNEAQ (reference sequence). The CDR3 has 15 residues. Deletions cut 0 bases from V and 7 bases from J, with 15 bases between. The CDR3 sequence: CASSLAGGLSSTQYF. The DNA of the CDR3 is TGTGCCAGCAGCTTAGCGGGAGGCCTCTCTTCGACCCAGTACTTC.

The genes are TRBV9 and TRBJ2-1; no definite D call. This CDR3 has 13 residues. Trimming stripped 0 bases from V and 8 bases from J, with 9 bases between. Germline V gene lookup returns CDR1 SGDLS and CDR2 YYNGEE. The CDR3 loop is CASSVGGDDEQFF. The CDR3 bases are TGTGCCAGCAGCGTAGGCGGTGATGATGAGCAGTTCTTC.

This rearrangement joins TRBV13 to TRBJ1-2, with D tentatively TRBD1 (5 bases). CDR1 is PRHDT, CDR2 FYEKMQ, per germline (reference sequence). The CDR3 is 19 residues long. Deletions cut 6 bases from V and 6 bases from J, with 32 bases between. The CDR3 nucleotides read TGTGCCAGCAGGCTCAGCCTGAGGTGGGGGGAACACCCTGGGGATGGCTACACCTTC. Translating it yields CASRLSLRWGEHPGDGYTF. Complete variable domain (other parts from reference TRBV13 and TRBJ1-2): AAGVIQSPRHLIKEKRETATLKCYPIPRHDTVYWYQQGPGQDPQFLISFYEKMQSDKGSIPDRFSAQQFSDYHSELNMSSLELGDSALYFCASRLSLRWGEHPGDGYTFGSGTRLTVV.

The chain uses TRBV5-6 and TRBJ2-1, with D maybe TRBD2 (6 bases). This CDR3 is built from 16 residues. The germline V gene has CDR1 SGHDT and CDR2 YYEEEE. V was pared by 6 bases and J by 0 bases, with 16 bases between. CDR3 amino acids: CASTLRGLSSYNEQFF. The CDR3 DNA sequence: TGTGCCAGCACCCTGAGAGGACTAAGCTCCTACAATGAGCAGTTCTTC.

The chain joins TRBV7-2 to TRBJ2-1, with no clear D. With 5 bases removed from V and 6 bases from J, the gap between germline ends came to 14 bases. The germline CDR1 and CDR2 sequences are SGHTA and FQGNSA. The CDR3 covers 14 residues. CDR3 sequence reads: CASSPPLTANEQFF. The CDR3 nucleotides read TGTGCCAGCAGCCCTCCTCTGACTGCCAATGAGCAGTTCTTC.

This chain connects TRBV13 to TRBJ1-1; D is possibly TRBD1 (5 bases). The CDR3 has 14 residues. The V end was cut by 2 bases, the J end by 0 bases, with 7 bases between. The germline V gene encodes CDR1 PRHDT and CDR2 FYEKMQ (reference sequence). The CDR3, as DNA: TGTGCCAGCAGCTTACTGGGGGTGAACACTGAAGCTTTCTTT. Translating gives CASSLLGVNTEAFF.

The V and J genes are TRBV11-3 and TRBJ2-5; 7 nucleotides agree with TRBD2. The closer fit of TRBJ2-7 to the DNA end suggests the J call may be wrong. CDR1 SGHNT and CDR2 YENEEA come from the germline V gene. The CDR3 extends over 16 amino acids. The chain's CDR3 is CASSLDGRDGRDEQYF. Here the CDR3 DNA reads TGTGCCAGCAGCTTAGATGGCCGGGATGGGAGGGACGAGCAGTACTTC.

The J gene is TRBJ1-2, the V gene TRBV9, with 8 bases that match TRBD1. Germline CDR1 and CDR2: SGDLS and YYNGEE. CDR3 length: 15 residues. Trimming took 4 bases from V and 4 from J; bases not matched to a gene: 9. This CDR3 is CASSPTWTGSYGYTF. CDR3 DNA: TGTGCCAGCAGCCCCACCTGGACAGGGTCCTATGGCTACACCTTC.

J is TRBJ1-3 and V is TRBV10-2; 9 bases are a match to TRBD1. The CDR3 is 14 amino acids. V was pared by 7 bases and J by 3 bases, with 4 bases of the junction left unmatched. Germline V gives CDR1 WSHSY, CDR2 SAAADI. The CDR3 here is CASKGQGSGNTIYF. DNA for the CDR3: TGCGCCAGCAAAGGACAGGGGAGTGGAAACACCATATATTTT.

This sequence joins TRBV5-1 and TRBJ1-1; D remains unclear. Trimming took 0 bases from V and 3 from J, leaving 9 bases between them. The CDR3 covers 14 residues. From germline, CDR1 is SGHRS and CDR2 YFSETQ. The chain's CDR3 is CASSLGELYTEAFF. The CDR3 DNA follows: TGCGCCAGCAGCTTGGGGGAATTATACACTGAAGCTTTCTTT.

This clone was seen only once. The chain joins TRBV5-4 to TRBJ2-5; D gene unclear. This CDR3 contains 16 residues. The germline V gene has CDR1 SGHNT and CDR2 YYREEE (reference sequence). Between the trimmed V and J ends, which lost 0 bases and 2 bases, there was a span of 14 bases. CDR3 DNA sequence: TGTGCCAGCAGCTTGGGTACTCCAAATTTTCAAGAGACCCAGTACTTC. Protein product: CASSLGTPNFQETQYF.